This T cell receptor beta chain was captured in a study of CD8 T cells in Susac syndrome. Study-level findings and limits: By the study's own acknowledgment, its TCR sequencing and HLA analysis included relatively few individuals.

Sequencing targeted TCR beta in blood CD8+ and CD4+ T cells. TEMRA cells were enriched by FACS, and CD4+ and CD8+ T cells were negatively isolated. Germline-derived CDR1 and CDR2 are SEHNR and FQNEAQ (reference sequence). V lost 4 bases, J lost 7 bases, and 13 bases lay in between. The CDR3 runs 13 residues. A note on this clonotype: What it recognizes is unknown.

Reverse transcription of roughly 0.5 to 1 ug RNA was carried out with random hexamers. An immunoSEQ multiplex PCR amplified TCR beta CDR3 over 54 Vbeta and 13 Jbeta. Each CDR3 protein gets one entry after TCRdb re-called the immunoSEQ multiplex PCR reads with MiXCR. The data contain roughly 130,000 distinct CDR3 sequences, less than 95% of them singletons. This sequence was found in a human donor with multiple sclerosis. The sequenced sample consisted of CD4+ T cells from PBMCs. J is TRBJ1-1 and V is TRBV7-9; maybe TRBD1 (5 bases). CDR3 sequence reads: CASSWRDRHEAFF. The CDR3 coding sequence is TGTGCCAGCAGCTGGCGAGACAGACATGAAGCTTTCTTT.